Here is one T cell receptor beta chain with its context. This could be a read error, since a much larger clone is one nucleotide away. It is likely a read error, because the conserved phenylalanine at the end of the CDR3 is missing. The data belong to a study of T cells in Graves' hyperthyroidism and ophthalmopathy. RNA transcripts yielded amplified TCR beta CDR3 regions. Initially, a first-round RT-PCR of the TCR CDR3 employed the HTBI primer set. In TCRdb, the multiplex PCR reads were re-called with MiXCR into one record per CDR3 protein. In the table there are fewer than 650,000 distinct CDR3 sequences, roughly 14% of which are singletons. Germline CDR1 LGHNA, CDR2 YSLEER. The CDR3 is 16 amino acids. J lost 9 bases, V lost 0 bases, and 9 bases had no gene match.

The sample consisted of blood. J is TRBJ2-2 and V is TRBV4-3, with 8 bases that match TRBD1. The receptor comes from a woman in her thirties or forties with Graves' ophthalmopathy. The DNA for the CDR3 is TGCGCCAGCAGCCAAGATTGGGACAGGAAGGGCCGGGAGCTGTTTTCT. Its protein product is CASSQDWDRKGRELFS.